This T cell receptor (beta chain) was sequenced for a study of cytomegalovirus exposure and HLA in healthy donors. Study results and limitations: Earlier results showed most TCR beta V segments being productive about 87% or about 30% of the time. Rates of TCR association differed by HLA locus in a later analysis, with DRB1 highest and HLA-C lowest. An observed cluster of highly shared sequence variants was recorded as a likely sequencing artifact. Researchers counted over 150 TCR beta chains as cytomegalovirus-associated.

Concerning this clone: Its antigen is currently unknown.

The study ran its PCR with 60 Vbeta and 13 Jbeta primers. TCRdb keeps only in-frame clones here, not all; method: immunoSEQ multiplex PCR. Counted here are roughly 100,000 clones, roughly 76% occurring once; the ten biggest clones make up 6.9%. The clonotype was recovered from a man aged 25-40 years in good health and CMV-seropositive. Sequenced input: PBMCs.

The CDR3 coding sequence is TGTGCCAGCAGCTCCGCAGTTGCGGGGGGGAAAGATACGCAGTATTTT. Protein: CASSSAVAGGKDTQYF. This chain joins TRBV5-4 and TRBJ2-3; TRBD2 matches 9 bases. The CDR3 covers 16 residues. Germline V gene sequence: CDR1 SGHNT, CDR2 YYREEE (reference sequence). V lost 3 bases to trimming and J lost 5 bases; unmatched junction nucleotides: 10.